This T cell receptor (beta chain) was recorded in a study of blood T cell repertoires in COVID-19. On the study more broadly: From T cells, B-cell-depleted T cells, or PBMCs came the material, which was cDNA or gDNA.

Original processing methods: It was from reference gene primer amplification that nucleated cell counts were estimated. Using immunoSEQ multiplex PCR, the repertoire was profiled, and TCRdb retains in-frame clones only, with some absent. That table is the source of V, J and clone size, and D and trimming were worked out from the DNA. The sample holds about 220,000 clones, 84% seen once. Trimming removed 4 bases from V and 2 bases from J; junction bases left unmatched: 5. The CDR3 consists of 14 residues. Germline V lookup: CDR1 MGHRA, CDR2 YSYEKL. The V gene is TRBV4-1, the J gene TRBJ2-7; 7 bases line up with TRBD2. The sequence came from a woman aged 60-75 years who had recovered from COVID-19. Sequenced: peripheral blood. The CDR3 is CASSPRGVPYEQYF. In DNA, the CDR3 is TGCGCCAGCAGCCCCCGGGGGGTCCCCTACGAGCAGTACTTC.